The 10 T cell receptor beta chains presented below share a single source sample, sequenced in a study of OX40 agonist ivuxolimab in advanced cancers. Produced via immunoSEQ multiplex PCR; TCRdb's table is partial and in-frame only. The sample shows tens of thousands of clones, 92% of them seen only once. The sample here was CD4+ or CD8+ T cells sorted from blood, taken in a trial of the OX40 agonist ivuxolimab. Receptor source: an adult with an advanced solid tumor such as melanoma, head and neck, liver or kidney cancer.

The chain is built from TRBV7-3 and TRBJ1-1, with D possibly matching TRBD1 (6 bases). CDR1 and CDR2 from the germline V gene are SGHTA and FQGTGA. The V and J ends lost 6 bases and 1 base respectively, with 12 bases between them. The CDR3 has 14 amino acids. Here the CDR3 DNA reads TGTGCCAGCAGACAACAGGGACCGAACACTGAAGCTTTCTTT. This translates into CASRQQGPNTEAFF. Combining the CDR3 with reference TRBV7-3 and TRBJ1-1 gives the whole variable domain GAGVSQTPSNKVTEKGKYVELRCDPISGHTALYWYRQSLGQGPEFLIYFQGTGAADDSGLPNDRFFAVRPEGSVSTLKIQRTERGDSAVYLCASRQQGPNTEAFFGQGTRLTVV.

This chain joins TRBV19 and TRBJ1-5; D is unresolved. CDR3 length: 16 amino acids. Germline-derived CDR1 and CDR2 are LNHDA and SQIVND (reference sequence). The V gene lost 5 bases and the J gene lost 0 bases, with 14 bases spanning the gap. In DNA form, the CDR3 reads TGTGCCAGTAGTCGGATCGGAGATCATAGCAATCAGCCCCAGCATTTT. Encoded protein: CASSRIGDHSNQPQHF. Based on the CDR3 plus reference TRBV19 and TRBJ1-5, the full variable domain is DGGITQSPKYLFRKEGQNVTLSCEQNLNHDAMYWYRQDPGQGLRLIYYSQIVNDFQKGDIAEGYSVSREKKESFPLTVTSAQKNPTAFYLCASSRIGDHSNQPQHFGDGTRLSIL.

The rearrangement links TRBV9 to TRBJ2-6; tentative D call: TRBD2 (6 bases). CDR1 SGDLS and CDR2 YYNGEE come from the germline V gene. The CDR3 contains 16 residues. The V gene lost 8 bases and the J gene lost 0 bases, with 15 bases spanning the gap. CDR3 residues: CASLRDLPSGANVLTF. CDR3 sequence (DNA): TGTGCCAGTCTCCGGGACTTACCCTCTGGGGCCAACGTCCTGACTTTC.

V usage is TRBV5-5 and J usage is TRBJ1-5; 9 bases map to TRBD1. The CDR3 runs to 15 residues. J lost 3 bases, V lost 7 bases, and 8 bases had no gene match. Germline V gene sequence: CDR1 SGHKS, CDR2 YYEKEE (reference sequence). CDR3 in DNA: TGTGCCAGCGGGATCGGGACAGGGATCAATCAGCCCCAGCATTTT. Amino acids: CASGIGTGINQPQHF.

The chain has TRBV20-1 and TRBJ1-2; D ambiguous. Germline CDR1 is DFQATT and CDR2 is SNEGSKA (reference sequence). The length of the CDR3 is 11 residues. V lost 5 bases and J 5 bases, leaving 9 bases between the germline ends. The CDR3 DNA sequence: TGCAGTGCTGGCATGACGTATGGCTACACCTTC. Its protein is CSAGMTYGYTF.

The rearrangement uses TRBV5-6 and TRBJ2-3; possible D gene TRBD2, 6 bases. V shed 4 bases and J shed 2 bases, with 17 bases lying between them. CDR1 and CDR2 (germline): SGHDT, YYEEEE. This CDR3 has 16 amino acids. Here the CDR3 reads CASSPPVAEYTDTQYF. The CDR3 DNA reads as TGTGCCAGCAGCCCCCCGGTAGCGGAGTACACAGATACGCAGTATTTT.

On this clone: The sample carries other DNA sequences with the same CDR3. The chain couples TRBV6-5 to TRBJ1-2; D may be TRBD1 (6 bases). Per the germline V gene, CDR1 is MNHEY and CDR2 is SVGAGI. Trimming stripped 0 bases from V and 5 bases from J, with 10 bases between. The length of the CDR3 is 14 residues. CDR3 amino acids: CASSYSDRGYGYTF. The CDR3, as DNA: TGTGCCAGCAGTTACTCGGATAGGGGGTATGGCTACACCTTC.

The chain links TRBV7-8 to TRBJ1-4, with D possibly TRBD1 on 6 matching bases. The CDR3 sequence is 17 residues long. The V and J ends lost 5 bases and 0 bases respectively, with 16 bases between them. CDR1 and CDR2 from the germline V gene are SGHVS and FQNEAQ. Here the CDR3 DNA reads TGTGCCAGCAGCCCACAGGGTGGTATATCAACTAATGAAAAACTGTTTTTT. Protein sequence: CASSPQGGISTNEKLFF.

This clone appeared a few times. The chain couples TRBV9 to TRBJ2-5; 8 bases are a match to TRBD2. The CDR3 covers 15 residues. V shed 3 bases, J shed 1 base, and the junction held 5 bases outside the gene matches. In germline, CDR1 is SGDLS, CDR2 YYNGEE. The CDR3 nucleotides read TGTGCCAGCAGCGGCTATAGCGGGGTCCAAGAGACCCAGTACTTC. Translated: CASSGYSGVQETQYF.

This clone was seen a single time. The chain has TRBV19 and TRBJ2-4, with D unclear. CDR3 length: 15 amino acids. The germline V gene has CDR1 LNHDA and CDR2 SQIVND (reference sequence). V was pared by 6 bases and J by 0 bases, with 12 bases between. The chain's CDR3 is CASSNRLPAKNIQYF. The CDR3 DNA reads TGTGCCAGTAGCAATCGACTGCCAGCCAAAAACATTCAGTACTTC.